The clone carrying this TCR beta chain has just a few counts. Its specificity is not known. Methods used by the authors: After removing out-of-frame reads, around 2,100,000 distinct TCRbeta sequences remained. Profiled with immunoSEQ multiplex PCR; TCRdb holds only in-frame clones, not every one. The DNA was the basis for D and trimming; V, J and clone size are from that table. Of about 50,000 clones in the sample, about four fifths were seen once. This specimen belongs to a study of memory CD4+ T cells and cytomegalovirus serostatus. In the study overall: This sample comes from healthy Belgian adults, under 10 CMV seropositive, around 26 seronegative. Study-wide points: A US-trained random forest predicted CMV serostatus with median AUC around 0.9.

The sort gate was single viable CD3+CD4+CD8-CD45RO+ cells for memory CD4+ T cells. CMV serostatus came from serum IgG against pp150, pp28, p38, p52. The material sequenced was memory CD4+ T cells from blood. This TCR came from an adult in good health and CMV-seronegative.

Written as DNA, the CDR3 is TGTGCCAGCTCACCAACGGGGGTAATTGGCTACACCTTC. The encoded protein is CASSPTGVIGYTF. This chain joins TRBV18 and TRBJ1-2, with D maybe TRBD1 (5 bases). This CDR3 has 13 amino acids. CDR1 and CDR2 (germline): KGHSH, LQKENI. V lost 2 bases and J 7 bases, leaving 11 bases between the germline ends.